The 12 T cell receptor beta chains presented below share a single source sample, sequenced in a study of blood T cell repertoires in COVID-19. Assay: immunoSEQ multiplex PCR; the TCRdb copy retains only in-frame clones and omits some. Here the sample spans 110,000 or so clones, 75% to 90% being singletons. The sequencing input was peripheral blood. The receptors were gathered from a man between 65 and 79 years old with active or convalescent COVID-19.

This sequence joins TRBV5-5 and TRBJ1-2, with TRBD1 matching over 7 bases. The CDR3 is 14 amino acids. Germline V CDR1 and CDR2: SGHKS, YYEKEE (reference sequence). V gave up 0 bases and J gave up 4 bases; unmatched junction bases: 3. CDR3 DNA: TGTGCCAGCAGCTTGGGCCCAGGGGGCTATGGCTACACCTTC. Its translation is CASSLGPGGYGYTF.

The rearrangement links TRBV19 to TRBJ1-6; D may be TRBD1 (6 bases). Germline V CDR1 and CDR2: LNHDA, SQIVND (reference sequence). V was cut by 4 bases and J by 6 bases, with 16 bases left in between. The CDR3 is 16 residues long. The CDR3 DNA sequence: TGTGCCAGTAGTACAAACCGGGGGGCAGGTAATTCACCCCTCCACTTT. This sequence encodes CASSTNRGAGNSPLHF.

The chain recombines TRBV24-1 with TRBJ1-5; weak D call: TRBD1 (6 bases). The length of the CDR3 is 15 residues. CDR1 is KGHDR, CDR2 SFDVKD, per germline. V lost 3 bases and J 1 base, leaving 9 bases between the germline ends. The CDR3 DNA sequence: TGTGCCACCAGTGATGGGACACCGAGCAATCAGCCCCAGCATTTT. Translating it yields CATSDGTPSNQPQHF.

The CDR3 loop reads CASSDRPQDTQYF. In DNA form, the CDR3 reads TGTGCCAGCTCGGACAGGCCCCAAGATACGCAGTATTTT. The chain is built from TRBV19 and TRBJ2-3; 7 bases align to TRBD1. The V gene end was trimmed by 9 bases and the J gene end by 5 bases; junction bases not matched to a gene: 8. CDR3 length: 13 residues. CDR1 and CDR2 (germline): LNHDA, SQIVND (reference sequence).

This clone has a single count. The rearrangement links TRBV9 to TRBJ2-3; 13 nucleotides line up with TRBD2. V shed 3 bases, J shed 5 bases, and the junction held 9 bases outside the gene matches. CDR1 is SGDLS and CDR2 is YYNGEE in the germline V gene. The CDR3 consists of 17 residues. The CDR3 sequence is CASSETTSGRGQDTQYF. The CDR3 DNA is TGTGCCAGCAGCGAAACCACTAGCGGGAGGGGACAAGATACGCAGTATTTT.

The V gene is TRBV24-1, the J gene TRBJ2-2, with 7 bases aligning to TRBD2. Germline CDR1 is KGHDR and CDR2 is SFDVKD. The CDR3 extends over 16 amino acids. V dropped 1 base and J dropped 0; count of bases not matched to a gene: 1. CDR3 nucleotides: TGTGCCACCAGTGATTTCGGGGGGACGAACACCGGGGAGCTGTTTTTT. Protein product: CATSDFGGTNTGELFF.

The chain is built from TRBV9 and TRBJ2-3; D is ambiguous. Per germline, CDR1 SGDLS and CDR2 YYNGEE. Trimming removed 0 bases at V and 2 bases at J, with 13 bases between. CDR3 length: 16 amino acids. The CDR3 bases are TGTGCCAGCAGCGTAGGTTGGGCCGCGAACACAGATACGCAGTATTTT. Residues: CASSVGWAANTDTQYF.

This chain links TRBV18 with TRBJ1-3; D perhaps matches TRBD1 (5 bases). The V gene's germline CDR1 is KGHSH and CDR2 LQKENI. This CDR3 has 14 amino acids. V shed 3 bases and J shed 2 bases, with 8 bases lying between them. CDR3 amino acids: CASSPSGTGNTIYF. Written as DNA, the CDR3 is TGTGCCAGCTCACCTTCAGGGACTGGAAACACCATATATTTT.

This chain joins TRBV7-2 and TRBJ2-7, with D maybe TRBD1 (6 bases). V was pared by 7 bases and J by 6 bases, with 13 bases between. The CDR3 runs 12 residues. CDR1 is SGHTA and CDR2 is FQGNSA in the germline V gene. The CDR3 coding sequence is TGTGCCAGCAACACAGGGAGTGGCGAGCAGTACTTC. Residues: CASNTGSGEQYF.

A few counts support this clone. This sequence joins TRBV27 and TRBJ2-7; 8 positions agree with TRBD1. The CDR3 covers 16 residues. V gave up 5 bases and J gave up 6 bases; unmatched junction bases: 15. Germline V CDR1 and CDR2: MNHEY, SMNVEV (reference sequence). The CDR3, as DNA: TGTGCCAGCAGTATTCGCCTGGACAGGGTATTAGCCGAGCAGTACTTC. It is translated as CASSIRLDRVLAEQYF.

The CDR3 loop is CASSNIAGGLETQYF. Here the CDR3 DNA reads TGTGCCAGCAGCAACATAGCGGGAGGGTTGGAGACCCAGTACTTC. The rearrangement uses TRBV28 and TRBJ2-5; 11 bases are a match to TRBD2. The CDR3 is made up of 15 amino acids. The V and J ends lost 6 bases and 5 bases, in that order; junction bases with no gene match: 8. Looked up from germline, CDR1 is MDHEN and CDR2 is SYDVKM.

V gene TRBV3-1 (or the pseudogene TRBV3-2) combines with J gene TRBJ2-1; the D gene is possibly TRBD2 (6 bases). The germline CDR1 and CDR2 sequences are LGHDT and YNNKEL (reference sequence). The CDR3 contains 15 residues. Trimming shortened V by 0 bases and J by 7 bases, and 13 bases separated the two germline ends. This CDR3 reads CASSQDLSGANEQFF. The CDR3 DNA follows: TGTGCCAGCAGCCAAGATCTTTCGGGAGCGAATGAGCAGTTCTTC.